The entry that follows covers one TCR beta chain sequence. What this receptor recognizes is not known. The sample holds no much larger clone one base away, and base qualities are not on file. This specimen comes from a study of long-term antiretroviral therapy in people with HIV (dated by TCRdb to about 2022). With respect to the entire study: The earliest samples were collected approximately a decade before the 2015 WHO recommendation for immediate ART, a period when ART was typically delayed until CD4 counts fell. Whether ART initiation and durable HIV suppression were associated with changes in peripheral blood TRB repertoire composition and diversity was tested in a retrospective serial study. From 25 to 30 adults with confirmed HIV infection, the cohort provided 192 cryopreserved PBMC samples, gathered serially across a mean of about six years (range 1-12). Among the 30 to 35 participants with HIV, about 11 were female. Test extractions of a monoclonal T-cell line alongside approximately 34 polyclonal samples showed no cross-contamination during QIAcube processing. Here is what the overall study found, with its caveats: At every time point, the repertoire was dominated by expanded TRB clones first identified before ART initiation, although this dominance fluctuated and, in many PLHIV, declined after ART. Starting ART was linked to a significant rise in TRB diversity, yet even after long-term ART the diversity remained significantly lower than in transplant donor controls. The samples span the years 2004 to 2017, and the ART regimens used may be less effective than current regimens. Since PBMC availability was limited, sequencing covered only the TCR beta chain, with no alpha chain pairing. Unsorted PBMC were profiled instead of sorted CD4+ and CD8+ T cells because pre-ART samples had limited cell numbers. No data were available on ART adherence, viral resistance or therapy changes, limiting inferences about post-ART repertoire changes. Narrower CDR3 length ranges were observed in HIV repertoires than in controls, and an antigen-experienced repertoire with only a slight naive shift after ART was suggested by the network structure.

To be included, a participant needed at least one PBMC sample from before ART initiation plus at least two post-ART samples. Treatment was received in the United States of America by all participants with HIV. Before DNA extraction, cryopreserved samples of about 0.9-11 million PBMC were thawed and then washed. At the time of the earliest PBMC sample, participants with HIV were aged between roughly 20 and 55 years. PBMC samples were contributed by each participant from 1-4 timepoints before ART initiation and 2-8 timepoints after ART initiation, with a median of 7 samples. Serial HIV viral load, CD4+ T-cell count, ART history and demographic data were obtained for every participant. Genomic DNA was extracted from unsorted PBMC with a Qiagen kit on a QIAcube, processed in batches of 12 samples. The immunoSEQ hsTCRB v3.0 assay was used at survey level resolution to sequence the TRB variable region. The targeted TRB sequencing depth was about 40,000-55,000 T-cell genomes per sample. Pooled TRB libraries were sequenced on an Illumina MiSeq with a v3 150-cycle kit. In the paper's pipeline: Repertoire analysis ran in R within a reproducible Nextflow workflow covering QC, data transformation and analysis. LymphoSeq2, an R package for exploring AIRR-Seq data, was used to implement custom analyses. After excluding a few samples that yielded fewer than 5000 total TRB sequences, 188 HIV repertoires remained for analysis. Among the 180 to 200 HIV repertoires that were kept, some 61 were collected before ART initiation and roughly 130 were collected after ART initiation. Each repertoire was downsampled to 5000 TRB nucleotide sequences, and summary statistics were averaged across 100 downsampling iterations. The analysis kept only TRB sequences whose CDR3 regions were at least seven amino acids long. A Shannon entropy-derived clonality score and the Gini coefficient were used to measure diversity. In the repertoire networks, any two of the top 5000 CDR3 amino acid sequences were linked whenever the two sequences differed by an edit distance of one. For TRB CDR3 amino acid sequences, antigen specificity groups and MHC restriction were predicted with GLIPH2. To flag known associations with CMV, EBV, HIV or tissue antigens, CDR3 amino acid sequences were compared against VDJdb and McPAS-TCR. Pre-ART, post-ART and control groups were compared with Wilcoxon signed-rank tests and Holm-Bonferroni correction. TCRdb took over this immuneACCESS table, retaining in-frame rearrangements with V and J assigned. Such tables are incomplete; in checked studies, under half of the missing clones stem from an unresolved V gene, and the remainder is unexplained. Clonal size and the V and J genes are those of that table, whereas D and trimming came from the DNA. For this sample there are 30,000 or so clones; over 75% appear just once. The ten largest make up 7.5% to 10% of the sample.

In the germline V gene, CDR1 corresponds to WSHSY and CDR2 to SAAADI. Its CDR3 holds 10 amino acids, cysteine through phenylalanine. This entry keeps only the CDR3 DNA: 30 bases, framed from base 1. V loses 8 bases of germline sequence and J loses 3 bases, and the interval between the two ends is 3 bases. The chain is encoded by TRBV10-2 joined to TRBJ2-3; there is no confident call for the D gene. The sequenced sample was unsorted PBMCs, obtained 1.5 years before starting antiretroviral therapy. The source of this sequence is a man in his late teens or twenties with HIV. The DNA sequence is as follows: TGCGCCAGCCGTACAGATACGCAGTATTTT. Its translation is CASRTDTQYF.